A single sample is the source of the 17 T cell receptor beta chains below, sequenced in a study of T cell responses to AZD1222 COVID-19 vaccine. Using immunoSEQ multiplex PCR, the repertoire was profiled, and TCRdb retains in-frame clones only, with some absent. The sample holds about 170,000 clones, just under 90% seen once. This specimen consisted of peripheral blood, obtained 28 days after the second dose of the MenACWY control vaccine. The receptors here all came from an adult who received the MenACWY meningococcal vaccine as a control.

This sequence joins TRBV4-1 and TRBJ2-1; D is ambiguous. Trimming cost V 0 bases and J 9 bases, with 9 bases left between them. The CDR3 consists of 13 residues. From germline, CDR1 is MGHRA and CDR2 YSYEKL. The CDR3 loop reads CASSQDRRVEQFF. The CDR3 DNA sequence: TGCGCCAGCAGCCAAGATAGGAGAGTTGAGCAGTTCTTC.

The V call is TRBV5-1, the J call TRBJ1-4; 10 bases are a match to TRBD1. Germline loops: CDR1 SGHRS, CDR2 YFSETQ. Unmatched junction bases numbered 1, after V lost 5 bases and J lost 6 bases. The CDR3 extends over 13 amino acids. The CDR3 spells CASRGQGDEKLFF. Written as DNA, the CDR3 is TGCGCCAGCAGAGGACAGGGGGATGAAAAACTGTTTTTT. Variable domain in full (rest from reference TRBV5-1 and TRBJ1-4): KAGVTQTPRYLIKTRGQQVTLSCSPISGHRSVSWYQQTPGQGLQFLFEYFSETQRNKGNFPGRFSGRQFSNSRSEMNVSTLELGDSALYLCASRGQGDEKLFFGSGTQLSVL.

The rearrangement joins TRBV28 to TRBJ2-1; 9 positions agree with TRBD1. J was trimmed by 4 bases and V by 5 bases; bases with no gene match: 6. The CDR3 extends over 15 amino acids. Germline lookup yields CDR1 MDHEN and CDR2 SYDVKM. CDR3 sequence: CASSPLQGAYNEQFF. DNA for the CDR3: TGTGCCAGCAGTCCGCTACAGGGGGCGTACAATGAGCAGTTCTTC. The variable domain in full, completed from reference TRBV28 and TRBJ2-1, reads DVKVTQSSRYLVKRTGEKVFLECVQDMDHENMFWYRQDPGLGLRLIYFSYDVKMKEKGDIPEGYSVSREKKERFSLILESASTNQTSMYLCASSPLQGAYNEQFFGPGTRLTVL.

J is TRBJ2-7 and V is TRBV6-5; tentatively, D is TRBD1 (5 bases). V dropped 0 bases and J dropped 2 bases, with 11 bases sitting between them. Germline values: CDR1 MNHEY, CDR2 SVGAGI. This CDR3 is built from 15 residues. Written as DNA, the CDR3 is TGTGCCAGCAGTTACTCCGAGACAGAAACCTACGAGCAGTACTTC. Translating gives CASSYSETETYEQYF.

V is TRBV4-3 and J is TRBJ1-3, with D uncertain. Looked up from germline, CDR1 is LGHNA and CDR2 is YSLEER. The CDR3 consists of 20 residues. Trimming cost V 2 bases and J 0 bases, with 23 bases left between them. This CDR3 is CASSQKGSVTLSLSGNTIYF. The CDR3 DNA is TGCGCCAGCAGCCAAAAAGGAAGCGTGACTCTCTCACTCTCTGGAAACACCATATATTTT.

The CDR3 region is CASSPRQGEAFF. The CDR3 DNA reads as TGTGCCAGCTCACCCAGACAGGGCGAAGCTTTCTTT. The chain carries TRBV18 and TRBJ1-1; 7 bases are shared with TRBD1. The CDR3 has 12 residues. The ends lost 3 bases at V and 8 bases at J; junction bases unmatched: 3. Germline loops: CDR1 KGHSH, CDR2 LQKENI.

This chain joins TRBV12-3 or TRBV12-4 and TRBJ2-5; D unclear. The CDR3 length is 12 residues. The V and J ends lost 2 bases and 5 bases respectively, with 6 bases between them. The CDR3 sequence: CASSLKGETQYF. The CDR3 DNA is TGTGCCAGCAGTTTAAAAGGGGAGACCCAGTACTTC.

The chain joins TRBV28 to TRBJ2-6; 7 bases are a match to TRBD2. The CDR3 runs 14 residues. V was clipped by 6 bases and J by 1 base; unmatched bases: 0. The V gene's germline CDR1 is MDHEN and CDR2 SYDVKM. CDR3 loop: CASRRESGANVLTF. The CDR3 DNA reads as TGTGCCAGCAGGCGGGAGTCTGGGGCCAACGTCCTGACTTTC.

CDR3 residues: CASSSLKGANTDTQYF. The CDR3 DNA reads TGCGCCAGCAGCTCCCTTAAGGGGGCAAACACAGATACGCAGTATTTT. This chain joins TRBV5-1 and TRBJ2-3, with 7 nucleotides matching TRBD1. Trimming cost V 3 bases and J 2 bases; bases outside gene matches: 9. CDR1 and CDR2 (germline): SGHRS, YFSETQ. The CDR3 totals 16 residues.

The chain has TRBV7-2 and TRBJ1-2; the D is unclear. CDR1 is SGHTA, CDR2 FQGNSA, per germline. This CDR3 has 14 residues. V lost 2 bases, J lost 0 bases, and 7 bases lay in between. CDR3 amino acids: CASSLQEANYGYTF. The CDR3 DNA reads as TGTGCCAGCAGCTTACAAGAAGCTAACTATGGCTACACCTTC.

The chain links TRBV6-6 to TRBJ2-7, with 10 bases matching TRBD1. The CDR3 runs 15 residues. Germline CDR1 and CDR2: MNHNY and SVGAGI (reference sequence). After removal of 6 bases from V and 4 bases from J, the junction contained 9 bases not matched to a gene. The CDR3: CASRPRQGALYEQYF. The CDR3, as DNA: TGTGCCAGCAGGCCTAGACAGGGGGCGCTTTACGAGCAGTACTTC.

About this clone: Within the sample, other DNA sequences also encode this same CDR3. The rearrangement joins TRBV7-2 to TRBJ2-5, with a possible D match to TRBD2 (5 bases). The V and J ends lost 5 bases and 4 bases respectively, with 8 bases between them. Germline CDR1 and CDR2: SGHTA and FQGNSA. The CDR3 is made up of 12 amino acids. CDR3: CASSPRGETQYF. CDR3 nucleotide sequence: TGTGCCAGCAGCCCCCGGGGAGAGACCCAGTACTTC.

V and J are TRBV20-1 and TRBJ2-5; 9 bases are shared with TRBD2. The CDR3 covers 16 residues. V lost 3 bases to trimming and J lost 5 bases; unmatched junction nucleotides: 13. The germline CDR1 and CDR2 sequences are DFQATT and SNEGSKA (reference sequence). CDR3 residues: CSASRGGGRARETQYF. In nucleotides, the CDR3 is TGCAGTGCTAGTAGAGGTGGCGGGAGGGCCAGGGAGACCCAGTACTTC.

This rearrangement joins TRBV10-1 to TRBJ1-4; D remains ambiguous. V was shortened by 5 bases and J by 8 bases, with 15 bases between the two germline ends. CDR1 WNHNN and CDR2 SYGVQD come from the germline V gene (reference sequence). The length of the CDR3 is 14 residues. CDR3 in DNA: TGCGCCAGCAGTCCTGACGGGAGGAACGAAAAACTGTTTTTT. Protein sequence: CASSPDGRNEKLFF.

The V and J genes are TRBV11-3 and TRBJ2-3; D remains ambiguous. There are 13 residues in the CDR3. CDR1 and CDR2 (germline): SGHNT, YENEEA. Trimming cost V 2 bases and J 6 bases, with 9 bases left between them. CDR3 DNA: TGTGCCAGCAGCTTAACCTTACCGGATACGCAGTATTTT. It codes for CASSLTLPDTQYF.

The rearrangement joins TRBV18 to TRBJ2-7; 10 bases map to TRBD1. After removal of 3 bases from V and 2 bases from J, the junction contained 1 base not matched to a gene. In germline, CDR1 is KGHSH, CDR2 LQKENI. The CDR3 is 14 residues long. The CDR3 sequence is CASSPGTGAYEQYF. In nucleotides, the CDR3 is TGTGCCAGCTCACCGGGGACAGGGGCCTACGAGCAGTACTTC.

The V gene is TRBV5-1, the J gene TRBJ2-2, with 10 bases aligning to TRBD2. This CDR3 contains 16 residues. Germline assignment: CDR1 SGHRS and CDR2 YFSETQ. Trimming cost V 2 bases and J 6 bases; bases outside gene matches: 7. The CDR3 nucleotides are TGCGCCAGCAGCTTATCCAGCGGGAGGGCCTCCGGGGAGCTGTTTTTT. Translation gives CASSLSSGRASGELFF.